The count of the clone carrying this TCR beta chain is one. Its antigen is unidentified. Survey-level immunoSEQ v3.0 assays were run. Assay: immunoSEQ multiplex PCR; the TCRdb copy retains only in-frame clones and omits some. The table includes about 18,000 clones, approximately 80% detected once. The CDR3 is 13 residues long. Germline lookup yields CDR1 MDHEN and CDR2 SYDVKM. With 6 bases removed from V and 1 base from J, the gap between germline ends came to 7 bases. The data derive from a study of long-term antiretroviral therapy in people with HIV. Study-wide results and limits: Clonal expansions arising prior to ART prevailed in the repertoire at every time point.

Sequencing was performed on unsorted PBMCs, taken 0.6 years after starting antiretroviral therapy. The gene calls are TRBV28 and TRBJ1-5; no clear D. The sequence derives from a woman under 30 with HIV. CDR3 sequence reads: CASRGGSNQPQHF. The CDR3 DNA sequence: TGTGCCAGCAGGGGAGGGAGCAATCAGCCCCAGCATTTT.